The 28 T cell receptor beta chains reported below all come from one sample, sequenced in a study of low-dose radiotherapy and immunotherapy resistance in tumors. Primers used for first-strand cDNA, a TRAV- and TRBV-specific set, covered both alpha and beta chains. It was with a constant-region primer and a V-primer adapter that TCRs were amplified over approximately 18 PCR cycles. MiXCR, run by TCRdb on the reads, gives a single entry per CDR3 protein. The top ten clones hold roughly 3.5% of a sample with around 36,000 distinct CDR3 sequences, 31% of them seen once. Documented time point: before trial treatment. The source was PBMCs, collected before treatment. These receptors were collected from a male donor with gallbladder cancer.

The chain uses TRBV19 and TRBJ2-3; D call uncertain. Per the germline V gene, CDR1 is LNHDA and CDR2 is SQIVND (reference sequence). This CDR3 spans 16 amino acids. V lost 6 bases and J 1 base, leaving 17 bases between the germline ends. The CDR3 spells CASREETALRTDTQYF. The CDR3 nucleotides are TGTGCCAGTAGAGAAGAGACGGCGCTTCGCACAGATACGCAGTATTTT.

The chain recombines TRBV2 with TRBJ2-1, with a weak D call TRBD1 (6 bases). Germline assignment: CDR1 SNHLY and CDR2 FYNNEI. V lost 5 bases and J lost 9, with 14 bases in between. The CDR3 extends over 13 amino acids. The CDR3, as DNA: TGTGCCAGCAGTAATGGACAGTTGGGTGAGCAGTTCTTC. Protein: CASSNGQLGEQFF.

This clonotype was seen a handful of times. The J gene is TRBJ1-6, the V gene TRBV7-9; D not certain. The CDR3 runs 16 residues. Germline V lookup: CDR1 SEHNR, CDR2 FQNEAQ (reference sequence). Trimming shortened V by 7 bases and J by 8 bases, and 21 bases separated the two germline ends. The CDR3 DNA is TGTGCCAGCAACGACGGGCAGGCCCGGGAGGATTCACCCCTCCACTTT. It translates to CASNDGQAREDSPLHF.

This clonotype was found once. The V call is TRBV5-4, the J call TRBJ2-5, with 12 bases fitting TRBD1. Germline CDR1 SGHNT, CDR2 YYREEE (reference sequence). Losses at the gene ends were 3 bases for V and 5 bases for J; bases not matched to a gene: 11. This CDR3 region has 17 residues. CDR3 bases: TGTGCCAGCAGCTCCGGGACAGGGGGCGCCGACCGGGAGACCCAGTACTTC. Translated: CASSSGTGGADRETQYF.

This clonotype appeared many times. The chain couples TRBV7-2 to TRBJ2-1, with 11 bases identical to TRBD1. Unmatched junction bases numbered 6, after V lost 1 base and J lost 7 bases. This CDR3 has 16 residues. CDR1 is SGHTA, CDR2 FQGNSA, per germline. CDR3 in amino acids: CASSLEWTGGLNEQFF. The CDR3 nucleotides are TGTGCCAGCAGCTTAGAATGGACAGGGGGCTTGAATGAGCAGTTCTTC.

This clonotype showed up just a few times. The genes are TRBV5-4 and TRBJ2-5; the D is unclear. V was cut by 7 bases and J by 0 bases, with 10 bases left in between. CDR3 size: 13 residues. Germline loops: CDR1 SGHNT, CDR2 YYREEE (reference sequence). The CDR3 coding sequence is TGTGCCAGCCATGAGCCCAACCAAGAGACCCAGTACTTC. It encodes CASHEPNQETQYF.

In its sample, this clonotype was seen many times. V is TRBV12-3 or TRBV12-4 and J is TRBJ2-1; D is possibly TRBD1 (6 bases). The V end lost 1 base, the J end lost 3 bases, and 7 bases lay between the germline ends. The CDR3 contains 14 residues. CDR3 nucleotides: TGTGCCAGCAGTTTAGGGACAGTCTACAATGAGCAGTTCTTC. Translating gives CASSLGTVYNEQFF.

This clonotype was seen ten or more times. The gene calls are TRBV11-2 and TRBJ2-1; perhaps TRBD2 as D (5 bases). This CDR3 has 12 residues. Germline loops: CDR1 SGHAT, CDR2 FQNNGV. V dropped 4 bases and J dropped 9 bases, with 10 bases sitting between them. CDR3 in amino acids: CASSWLGGEQFF. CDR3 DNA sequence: TGTGCCAGCAGCTGGCTAGGAGGTGAGCAGTTCTTC.

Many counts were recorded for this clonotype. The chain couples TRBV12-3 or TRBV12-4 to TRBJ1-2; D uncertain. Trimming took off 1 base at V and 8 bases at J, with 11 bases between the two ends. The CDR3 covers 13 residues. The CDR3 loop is CASSLVVGSGYTF. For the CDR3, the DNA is TGTGCCAGCAGTTTAGTCGTGGGGTCGGGCTACACCTTC.

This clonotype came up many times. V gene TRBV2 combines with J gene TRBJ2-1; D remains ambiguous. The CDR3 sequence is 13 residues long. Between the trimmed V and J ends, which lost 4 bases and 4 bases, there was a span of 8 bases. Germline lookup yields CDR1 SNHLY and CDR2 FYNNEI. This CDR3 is CASSVNSYNEQFF. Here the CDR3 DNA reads TGTGCCAGCAGTGTTAACAGTTACAATGAGCAGTTCTTC.

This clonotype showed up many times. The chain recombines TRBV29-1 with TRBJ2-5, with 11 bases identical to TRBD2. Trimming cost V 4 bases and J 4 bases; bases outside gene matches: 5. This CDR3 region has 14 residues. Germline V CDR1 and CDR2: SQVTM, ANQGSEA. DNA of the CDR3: TGCAGCGTTGTTGGACTAGCGGGCAGAGAGACCCAGTACTTC. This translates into CSVVGLAGRETQYF.

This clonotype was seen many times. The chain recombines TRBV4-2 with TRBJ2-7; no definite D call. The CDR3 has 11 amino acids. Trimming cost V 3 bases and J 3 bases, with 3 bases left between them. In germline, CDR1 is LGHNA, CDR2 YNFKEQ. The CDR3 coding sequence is TGTGCCAGCAGCCATGGCTACGAGCAGTACTTC. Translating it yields CASSHGYEQYF.

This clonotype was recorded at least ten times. The CDR3: CASSLALGSGYQETQYF. The CDR3 region has the DNA TGTGCCAGCAGCTTAGCGCTGGGGTCAGGGTACCAAGAGACCCAGTACTTC. This chain connects TRBV7-2 to TRBJ2-5, with D possibly TRBD1 on 5 matching bases. CDR1 and CDR2 from the germline V gene are SGHTA and FQGNSA. This CDR3 region has 17 residues. The V end lost 0 bases, the J end lost 0 bases, and 14 bases lay between the germline ends.

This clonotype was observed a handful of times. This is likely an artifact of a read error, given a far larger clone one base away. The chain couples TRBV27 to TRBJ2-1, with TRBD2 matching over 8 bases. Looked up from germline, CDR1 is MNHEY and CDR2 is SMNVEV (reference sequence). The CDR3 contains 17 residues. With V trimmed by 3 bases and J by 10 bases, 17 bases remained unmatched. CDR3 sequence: CASSFPTIAGFSYEQFF. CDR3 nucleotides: TGTGCCAGCAGTTTCCCAACCATAGCGGGATTCTCCTACGAGCAGTTCTTC.

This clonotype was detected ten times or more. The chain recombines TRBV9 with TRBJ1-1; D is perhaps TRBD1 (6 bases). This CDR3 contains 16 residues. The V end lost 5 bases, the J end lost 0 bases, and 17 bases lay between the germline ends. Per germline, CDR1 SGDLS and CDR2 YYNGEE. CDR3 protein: CASSRSYRALNTEAFF. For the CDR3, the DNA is TGTGCCAGCAGTCGATCCTACAGGGCTCTGAACACTGAAGCTTTCTTT.

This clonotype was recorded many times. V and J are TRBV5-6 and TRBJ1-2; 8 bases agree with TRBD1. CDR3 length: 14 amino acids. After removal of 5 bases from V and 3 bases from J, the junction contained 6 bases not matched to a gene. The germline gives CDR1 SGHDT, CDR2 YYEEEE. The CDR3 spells CASRTKQGDYGYTF. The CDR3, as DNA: TGTGCCAGCAGAACAAAACAGGGGGACTATGGCTACACCTTC.

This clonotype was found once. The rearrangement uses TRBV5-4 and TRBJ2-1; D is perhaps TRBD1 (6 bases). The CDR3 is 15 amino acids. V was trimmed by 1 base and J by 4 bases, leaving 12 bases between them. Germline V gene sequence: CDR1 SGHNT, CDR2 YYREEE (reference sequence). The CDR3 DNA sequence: TGTGCCAGCAGCTTGTTTCAGGGGCGGTACAATGAGCAGTTCTTC. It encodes CASSLFQGRYNEQFF.

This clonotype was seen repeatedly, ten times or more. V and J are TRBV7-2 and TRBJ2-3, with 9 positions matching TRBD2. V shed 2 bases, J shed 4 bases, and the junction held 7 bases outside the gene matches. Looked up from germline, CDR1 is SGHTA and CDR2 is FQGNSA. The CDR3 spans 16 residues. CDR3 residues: CASSLRGGASADTQYF. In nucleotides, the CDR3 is TGTGCCAGCAGCTTACGCGGGGGGGCTAGCGCAGATACGCAGTATTTT.

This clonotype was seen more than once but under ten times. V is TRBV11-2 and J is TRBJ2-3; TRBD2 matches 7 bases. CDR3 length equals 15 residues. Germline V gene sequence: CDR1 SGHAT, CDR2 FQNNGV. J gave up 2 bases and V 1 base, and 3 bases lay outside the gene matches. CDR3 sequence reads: CASSLGAGDTDTQYF. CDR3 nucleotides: TGTGCCAGCAGCTTAGGGGCGGGGGACACAGATACGCAGTATTTT. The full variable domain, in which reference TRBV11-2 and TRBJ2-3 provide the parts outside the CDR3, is EAGVAQSPRYKIIEKRQSVAFWCNPISGHATLYWYQQILGQGPKLLIQFQNNGVVDDSQLPKDRFSAERLKGVDSTLKIQPAKLEDSAVYLCASSLGAGDTDTQYFGPGTRLTVL.

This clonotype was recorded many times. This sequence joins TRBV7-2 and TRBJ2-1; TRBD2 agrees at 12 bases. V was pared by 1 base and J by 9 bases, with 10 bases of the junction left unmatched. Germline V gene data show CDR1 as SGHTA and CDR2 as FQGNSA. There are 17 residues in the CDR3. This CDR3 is CASSLVRVTSGSVEQFF. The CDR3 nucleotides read TGTGCCAGCAGCTTAGTTCGCGTGACTAGCGGGAGTGTTGAGCAGTTCTTC.

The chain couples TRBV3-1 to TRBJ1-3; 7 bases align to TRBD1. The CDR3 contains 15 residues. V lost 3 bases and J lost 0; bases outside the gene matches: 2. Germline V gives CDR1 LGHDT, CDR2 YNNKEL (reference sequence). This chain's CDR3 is CASSQGQTSGNTIYF. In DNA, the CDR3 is TGTGCCAGCAGCCAGGGACAGACCTCTGGAAACACCATATATTTT.

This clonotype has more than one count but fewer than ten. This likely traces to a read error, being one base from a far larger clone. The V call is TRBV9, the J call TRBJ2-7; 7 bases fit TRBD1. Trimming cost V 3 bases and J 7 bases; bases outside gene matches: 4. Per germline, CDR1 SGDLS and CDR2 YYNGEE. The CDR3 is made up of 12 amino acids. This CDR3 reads CASSGDSNEQYF. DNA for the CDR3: TGTGCCAGCAGCGGGGACAGTAATGAGCAGTACTTC.

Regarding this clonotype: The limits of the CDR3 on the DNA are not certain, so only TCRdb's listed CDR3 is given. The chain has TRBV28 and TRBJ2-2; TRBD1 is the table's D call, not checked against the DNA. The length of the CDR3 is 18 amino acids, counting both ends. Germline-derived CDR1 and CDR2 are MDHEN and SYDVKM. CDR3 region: CASRLPPAGELFFFFFFF.

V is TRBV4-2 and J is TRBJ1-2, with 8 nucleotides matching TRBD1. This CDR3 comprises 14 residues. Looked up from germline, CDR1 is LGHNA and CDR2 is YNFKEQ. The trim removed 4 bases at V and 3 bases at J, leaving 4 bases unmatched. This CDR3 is CASSPGGGYYGYTF. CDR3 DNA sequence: TGTGCCAGCAGCCCAGGGGGCGGGTACTATGGCTACACCTTC.

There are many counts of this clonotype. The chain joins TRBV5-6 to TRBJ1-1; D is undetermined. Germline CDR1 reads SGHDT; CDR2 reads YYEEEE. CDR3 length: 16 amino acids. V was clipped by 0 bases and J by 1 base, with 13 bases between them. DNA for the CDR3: TGTGCCAGCAGCTTGGAAGTGATGGGAGGGAACACTGAAGCTTTCTTT. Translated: CASSLEVMGGNTEAFF.

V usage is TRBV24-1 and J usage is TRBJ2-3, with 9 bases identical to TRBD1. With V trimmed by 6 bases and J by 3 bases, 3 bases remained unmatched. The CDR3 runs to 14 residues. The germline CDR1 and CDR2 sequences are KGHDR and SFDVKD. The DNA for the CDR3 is TGTGCCACCAGTAAGACAGGGGGAACAGATACGCAGTATTTT. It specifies CATSKTGGTDTQYF.

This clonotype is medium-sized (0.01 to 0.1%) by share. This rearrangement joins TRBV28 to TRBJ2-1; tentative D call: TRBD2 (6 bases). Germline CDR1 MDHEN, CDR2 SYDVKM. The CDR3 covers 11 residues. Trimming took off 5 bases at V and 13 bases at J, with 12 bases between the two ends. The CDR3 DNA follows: TGTGCCAGCAGTCCCGGGACTCGTCAGTTCTTC. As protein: CASSPGTRQFF.

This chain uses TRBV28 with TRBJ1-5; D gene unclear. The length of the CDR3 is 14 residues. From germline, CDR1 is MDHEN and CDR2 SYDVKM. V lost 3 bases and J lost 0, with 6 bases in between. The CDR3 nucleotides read TGTGCCAGCAGTTTTGGAGATAGCAATCAGCCCCAGCATTTT. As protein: CASSFGDSNQPQHF.